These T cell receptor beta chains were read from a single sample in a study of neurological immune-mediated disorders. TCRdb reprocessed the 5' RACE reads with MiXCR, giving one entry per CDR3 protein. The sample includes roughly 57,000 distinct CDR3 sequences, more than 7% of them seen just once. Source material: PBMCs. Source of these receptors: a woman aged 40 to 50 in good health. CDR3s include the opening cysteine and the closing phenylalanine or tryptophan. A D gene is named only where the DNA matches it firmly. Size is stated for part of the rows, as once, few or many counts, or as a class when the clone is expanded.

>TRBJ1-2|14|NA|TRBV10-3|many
TGTGCCATCTCAGATCCGGGGGCGAGCTATGGCTACACCTTC
CAISDPGASYGYTF
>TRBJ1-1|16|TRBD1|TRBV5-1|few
TGCGCCAGCAGCGGATTACAGGGGAGGAGGGACACCGAAGCTTTCTTT
CASSGLQGRRDTEAFF
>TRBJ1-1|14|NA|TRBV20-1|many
TGCAGTGCTAGAACCTTCCTGATGAACACTGAAGCTTTCTTT
CSARTFLMNTEAFF
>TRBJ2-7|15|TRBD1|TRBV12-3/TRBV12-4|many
TGTGCCAGCAGCCCAGGGGGCGCGGGGTGGAACGAGCAGTACTTC
CASSPGGAGWNEQYF
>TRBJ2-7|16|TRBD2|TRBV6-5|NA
TGTGCCAGCAGTAATAAAGCGGGAGTTCGTTTCCACGAGCAGTACTTC
CASSNKAGVRFHEQYF
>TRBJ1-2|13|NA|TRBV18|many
TGTGCCAGCTCACCACCGAGTAACTATGGCTACACCTTC
CASSPPSNYGYTF
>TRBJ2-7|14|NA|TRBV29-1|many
TGCAGCGTTGAAGATATCGGGTTTGGGTACGAGCAGTACTTC
CSVEDIGFGYEQYF
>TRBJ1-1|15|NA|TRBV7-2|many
TGTGCCAGCAGCCCTAGCTCGGGGGGGAACACTGAAGCTTTCTTT
CASSPSSGGNTEAFF
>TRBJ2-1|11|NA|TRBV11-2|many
TGTGCCAGCAGGTTTAGGGGGGAGCAGTTCTTC
CASRFRGEQFF
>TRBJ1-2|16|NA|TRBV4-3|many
TGCGCCAGCAGCCAAGATTTTAGGCCGACCCTCTATGGCTACACCTTC
CASSQDFRPTLYGYTF
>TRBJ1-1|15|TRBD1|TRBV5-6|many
TGTGCCAGCAGCTCTAGGGGGCCCGGGGACACTGAAGCTTTCTTT
CASSSRGPGDTEAFF
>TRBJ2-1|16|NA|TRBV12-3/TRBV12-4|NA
TGTGCCAGCAGTCCCCACTTAGCGATTGACGGAGATGAGCAGTTCTTC
CASSPHLAIDGDEQFF
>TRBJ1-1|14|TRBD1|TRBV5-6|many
TGTGCCAGCATCTATGGGACAGGGAACACTGAAGCTTTCTTT
CASIYGTGNTEAFF
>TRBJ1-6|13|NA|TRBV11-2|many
TGTGCCAGCAGCCAGACTTATAATTCACCCCTCCACTTT
CASSQTYNSPLHF
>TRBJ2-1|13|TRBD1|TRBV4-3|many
TGCGCCAGCAGCCCAGGGACAGCCAATGAGCAGTTCTTC
CASSPGTANEQFF
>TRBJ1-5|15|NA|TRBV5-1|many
TGCGCCAGCAGCTTGAGTGGGAAAAGCAATCAGCCCCAGCATTTT
CASSLSGKSNQPQHF
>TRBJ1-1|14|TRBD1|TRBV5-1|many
TGCGCCAGCACCAGACAGGGATCGGGCACTGAAGCTTTCTTT
CASTRQGSGTEAFF
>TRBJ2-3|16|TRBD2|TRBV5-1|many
TGCGCCAGCAGTCGACTAGCGAGCACTAGCACAGATACGCAGTATTTT
CASSRLASTSTDTQYF
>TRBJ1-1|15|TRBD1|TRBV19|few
TGTGCCAGTAGTGAGGGACAGGGGGCCTACACTGAAGCTTTCTTT
CASSEGQGAYTEAFF
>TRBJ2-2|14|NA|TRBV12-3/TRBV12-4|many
TGTGCCAGCAGAAATAGCGGTAACACCGGGGAGCTGTTTTTT
CASRNSGNTGELFF
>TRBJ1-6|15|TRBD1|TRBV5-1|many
TGCGCCAGCAGCTTGGCCGAGGGGGCTGATTCACCCCTCCACTTT
CASSLAEGADSPLHF
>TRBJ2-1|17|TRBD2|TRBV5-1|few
TGCGCCAGCATCGAAATCGGGGGGGGCGGTTCCTACAATGAGCAGTTCTTC
CASIEIGGGGSYNEQFF
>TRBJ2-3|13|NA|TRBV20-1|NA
TGCAGTGCTCCGCTGACGGGGCTTGATACGCAGTATTTT
CSAPLTGLDTQYF
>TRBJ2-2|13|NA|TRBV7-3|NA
TGTGCCAGCATCACTCAGGGTACCGGGGAGCTGTTTTTT
CASITQGTGELFF
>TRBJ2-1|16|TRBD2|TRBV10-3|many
TGTGCACTAAGGGCATCTGCGGGAGCCTCCGCTGATGAGCAGTTCTTC
CALRASAGASADEQFF
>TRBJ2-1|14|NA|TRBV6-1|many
TGTGCCAGCCGCGTCGGCGGGTCCTACAATGAGCAGTTCTTC
CASRVGGSYNEQFF
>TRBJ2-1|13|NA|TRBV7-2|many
TGTGCCAGCAGCCTGTACAGGGGGGGTGAGCAGTTCTTC
CASSLYRGGEQFF
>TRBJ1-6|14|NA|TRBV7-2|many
TGTGCCAGCAGCTCCGCGCCGGGACAAACACCCCTCCACTTT
CASSSAPGQTPLHF
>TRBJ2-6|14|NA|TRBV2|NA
TGTGCCAGCAGTCAAAGGATTGGGGCCAACGTCCTGACTTTC
CASSQRIGANVLTF
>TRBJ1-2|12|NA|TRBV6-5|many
TGTGCCAGCAGAGTAGGATCCTATGGCTACACCTTC
CASRVGSYGYTF
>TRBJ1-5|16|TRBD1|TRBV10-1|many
TGCGCCAGAAGGCTGAACGGACAGGGCCGAAATCAGCCCCAGCATTTT
CARRLNGQGRNQPQHF
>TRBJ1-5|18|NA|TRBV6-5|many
TGTGCCAGCAGTTACGCCTACCAGGGTGGTGGCGGCAATCAGCCCCAGCATTTT
CASSYAYQGGGGNQPQHF
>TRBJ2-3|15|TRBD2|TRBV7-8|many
TGTGCCAGCAGCGGGACTAGCGGGGGGCAGGGAGCGCAGTATTTT
CASSGTSGGQGAQYF
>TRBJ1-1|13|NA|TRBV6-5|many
TGTGCCAGCAGCCTCCGGGACAACACTGAAGCTTTCTTT
CASSLRDNTEAFF
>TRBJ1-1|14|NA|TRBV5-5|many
TGTGCCAGCAGCTCCGCATGGGGGCCTGGGGAAGCTTTCTTT
CASSSAWGPGEAFF
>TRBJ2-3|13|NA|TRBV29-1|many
TGCAGTGCAAGCGGGCCGAGCACAGATACGCAGTATTTT
CSASGPSTDTQYF
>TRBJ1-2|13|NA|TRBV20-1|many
TGCAGTGCTAGAGCAAGAGAGAACTATGGCTACACCTTC
CSARARENYGYTF
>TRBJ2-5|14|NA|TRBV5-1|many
TGCGCCAGCTGCCTCCTAGGGGATGGAGAGACCCAGTACTTC
CASCLLGDGETQYF
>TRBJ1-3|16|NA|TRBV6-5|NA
TGTGCCAGCAGTTACGGGGGGGTCAGCTCTGGAAACACCATATATTTT
CASSYGGVSSGNTIYF
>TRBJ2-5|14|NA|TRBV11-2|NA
TGTGCCAGCAGCTTAGATCTCCCCCAAGAGACCCAGTACTTC
CASSLDLPQETQYF
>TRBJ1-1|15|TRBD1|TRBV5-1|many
TGCGCCAGCAGCTTCACCCGGACAGGGTTGGCTGAAGCTTTCTTT
CASSFTRTGLAEAFF
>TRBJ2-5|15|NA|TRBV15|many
TGTGCCACCAGCAGAGATCCCGGCCAGCAAGAGACCCAGTACTTC
CATSRDPGQQETQYF
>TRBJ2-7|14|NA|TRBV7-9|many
TGTGCCAGCAGCGGGAGGGACAGGTTCTACGAGCAGTACTTC
CASSGRDRFYEQYF
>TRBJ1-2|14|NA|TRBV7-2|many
TGTGCCAGCAGCTTAGCGGGGGTAACCGCGAGACACACCTTC
CASSLAGVTARHTF
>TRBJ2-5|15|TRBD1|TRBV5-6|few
TGTGCCAGCAGCCCAGACAGGGGGATCCAAGAGACCCAGTACTTC
CASSPDRGIQETQYF
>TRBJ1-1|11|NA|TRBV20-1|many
TGCAGTGCAACGGTTTTCGCTGAAGCTTTCTTT
CSATVFAEAFF